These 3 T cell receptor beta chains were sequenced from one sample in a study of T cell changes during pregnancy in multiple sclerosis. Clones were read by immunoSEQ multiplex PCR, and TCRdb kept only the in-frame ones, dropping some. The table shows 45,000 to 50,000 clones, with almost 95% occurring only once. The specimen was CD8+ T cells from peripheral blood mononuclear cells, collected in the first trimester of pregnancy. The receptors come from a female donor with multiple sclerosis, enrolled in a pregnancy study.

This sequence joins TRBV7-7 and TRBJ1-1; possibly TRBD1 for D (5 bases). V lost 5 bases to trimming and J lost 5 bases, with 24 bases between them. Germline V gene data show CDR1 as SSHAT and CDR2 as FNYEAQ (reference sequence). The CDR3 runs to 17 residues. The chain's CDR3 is CASSPLTAGHPMTEAFF. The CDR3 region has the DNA TGTGCCAGCAGCCCATTGACGGCAGGACACCCGATGACTGAAGCTTTCTTT.

CDR3 coding DNA: TGTGCCAGCAGTGAAGTCACTAGCGGGGGTGGGGATACGCAGTATTTT. As protein: CASSEVTSGGGDTQYF. The rearrangement joins TRBV2 to TRBJ2-3; 11 bases align to TRBD2. V shed 1 base and J 6 bases; nucleotides not matched to a gene: 6. The germline V gene encodes CDR1 SNHLY and CDR2 FYNNEI. The CDR3 has 16 amino acids.

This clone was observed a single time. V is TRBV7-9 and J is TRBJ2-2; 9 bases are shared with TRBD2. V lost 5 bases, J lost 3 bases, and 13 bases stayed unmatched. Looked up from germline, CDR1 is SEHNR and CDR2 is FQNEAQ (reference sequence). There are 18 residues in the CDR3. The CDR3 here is CASSPTARTSAYTGELFF. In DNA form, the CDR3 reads TGTGCCAGCAGCCCAACAGCCCGGACTAGCGCTTACACCGGGGAGCTGTTTTTT. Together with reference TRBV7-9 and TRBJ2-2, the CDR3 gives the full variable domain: DTGVSQNPRHKITKRGQNVTFRCDPISEHNRLYWYRQTLGQGPEFLTYFQNEAQLEKSRLLSDRFSAERPKGSFSTLEIQRTEQGDSAMYLCASSPTARTSAYTGELFFGEGSRLTVL.